This is a list of T cell receptor beta chains from one sample in a study of T cells after yellow fever vaccination. TCRdb passed the 5' RACE reads through MiXCR, listing each CDR3 protein once. This table has about 340,000 distinct CDR3 sequences, roughly 8.7% appearing once. The sample consisted of PBMCs, taken on the day of the first yellow fever vaccination. The receptors derive from a man aged 18-30 years who received the YFV17D yellow fever vaccine. CDR3s leave out the opening cysteine and the closing phenylalanine or tryptophan. The order of the fields is J gene, V gene, CDR3 protein.

TRBJ1-1	TRBV25-1	ASSDGTGLGF
TRBJ2-3	TRBV5-1	ASSPWTSGGSTDTQY
TRBJ1-5	TRBV9	ASSVGGGGPDSQPQH
TRBJ1-1	TRBV29-1	SVVSRADMNTEAF
TRBJ2-1	TRBV5-5	ASSLRQGVTNEQF
TRBJ1-2	TRBV7-2	ASSRLPSNYGYT
TRBJ2-7	TRBV18	ASSNRDSSYEQY
TRBJ2-5	TRBV7-8	ASSLVISGGALETQY
TRBJ1-2	TRBV27	ASSLSTGPLWGYT
TRBJ1-5	TRBV7-2	ASSLNGHGNQPQH
TRBJ2-1	TRBV20-1	SAGRAGAYNEQF
TRBJ2-1	TRBV24-1	ATEPAGAYNEQF
TRBJ2-3	TRBV19	ASSHGQGAADTQY
TRBJ1-1	TRBV6-5	ASSYWTGAVYAEAF
TRBJ1-3	TRBV7-2	ASSSSAWTGNTIY
TRBJ2-1	TRBV6-2/TRBV6-3	ASSPPGVSYNEQF
TRBJ2-3	TRBV15	ATSSGSPYREFADTQY
TRBJ2-3	TRBV9	ASSADGERTDTQY
TRBJ1-6	TRBV5-1	ASSTEGESYNSPLH
TRBJ2-1	TRBV12-3/TRBV12-4	ASSSRTGSNNEQF
TRBJ2-2	TRBV12-5	ASGSLRPDTGELF
TRBJ2-7	TRBV29-1	SARPDGQGTTEQY
TRBJ2-3	TRBV11-2	ASSSTLDRASDTQY
TRBJ1-2	TRBV24-1	ATSDATGDYGYT
TRBJ1-1	TRBV7-2	ASSPHAGITEAF
TRBJ1-5	TRBV3-1	ASSQDAGPNQPQH
TRBJ2-2	TRBV6-1	ASRHRGGANTGELF
TRBJ1-2	TRBV7-8	ASSFPGVYGYT
TRBJ2-3	TRBV12-3/TRBV12-4	ASSLLAGHTQY
TRBJ2-5	TRBV2	ASSERAGLSAETQY
TRBJ1-4	TRBV4-3	ASSQNDRGYEKLF
TRBJ2-3	TRBV6-1	ASSTLAKSTDTQY
TRBJ1-2	TRBV5-1	ASSFGTGKRYT
TRBJ2-5	TRBV4-1	ASSQAMPETQY
TRBJ2-3	TRBV7-2	ASSLGVAGAEDTQY
TRBJ1-1	TRBV29-1	SVGRRSEAF
TRBJ2-1	TRBV10-2	ASTSRFGGDNEQF
TRBJ2-7	TRBV7-2	ASSFGGGSGIQY
TRBJ2-7	TRBV2	ASSGQGAGEQY
TRBJ2-5	TRBV5-1	ASSLDPAGTGETQY
TRBJ1-2	TRBV27	ASSLNSHYGYT
TRBJ1-1	TRBV7-9	ASSRTGGGLTEAF
TRBJ2-6	TRBV7-2	ASSSGTGGSGANVLT
TRBJ1-1	TRBV5-1	ASSRSEMNTEAF
TRBJ1-2	TRBV7-2	ASSSLGYGYT
TRBJ1-5	TRBV18	ASSPLRGNQPQH
TRBJ1-6	TRBV10-3	AISAANSPLH
TRBJ2-2	TRBV27	ASSRTRRRDTGELF
TRBJ1-2	TRBV14	ASSRGQYYGYT
TRBJ2-7	TRBV4-3	ASSQSWGEGSEQY
TRBJ1-2	TRBV4-3	ASSQGRGSGVIYGYT
TRBJ1-4	TRBV6-1	ASSDGGAAGEKLF
TRBJ1-2	TRBV4-3	ASSQDWPQGADYGYT
TRBJ1-2	TRBV5-1	ASSLESGAYGYT
TRBJ2-7	TRBV5-5	ASRAGTSGGSSYEQY
TRBJ1-4	TRBV4-3	ASSQDQATNEKLF